This is a list of T cell receptor beta chains from one sample in a study of blood T cells in healthy people across ages. Each CDR3 protein is one row after TCRdb ran MiXCR on the 5' RACE reads. This sample has 660,000 or so distinct CDR3 sequences; roughly three fifths occur once, and the top ten carry 30% to 45%. The sample consisted of blood. The receptors were gathered from a man aged 60-69 years in good health. The CDR3 runs from the conserved cysteine through the conserved F or W. Fields, in order: V gene, clone size, J gene, D gene, CDR3 DNA, CDR3 protein. D genes are given only for firm matches. Where a row states a size, it is once, few, many or the class of an expanded clone; other rows omit it.

V gene: TRBV20-1
clone size: .
J gene: TRBJ2-1
D gene: .
CDR3 DNA: TGCAGTGCTAGAGATCGGACGGCGGGTGAAACCGGGTACAATGAGCAGTTCTTC
CDR3 protein: CSARDRTAGETGYNEQFF

V gene: TRBV14
clone size: .
J gene: TRBJ2-5
D gene: .
CDR3 DNA: TGTGCCAGCAGCCAAGGGAGAGCTCAAAACGTTCAAGAGACCCAGTACTTC
CDR3 protein: CASSQGRAQNVQETQYF

V gene: TRBV7-9
clone size: few
J gene: TRBJ2-3
D gene: .
CDR3 DNA: TGTGCCAGCAGCTTAGCCCCAGGAGCTAGCACAGATACGCAGTATTTT
CDR3 protein: CASSLAPGASTDTQYF

V gene: TRBV5-6
clone size: .
J gene: TRBJ2-3
D gene: TRBD2
CDR3 DNA: TGTGCCAGCAGCTTTATCCCAGCGGGGGGGTCAGATACGCAGTATTTT
CDR3 protein: CASSFIPAGGSDTQYF

V gene: TRBV14
clone size: .
J gene: TRBJ2-1
D gene: .
CDR3 DNA: TGTGCCAGCAGCCAAGAAGGTTTCAGGGGTGTACAGTTCTTC
CDR3 protein: CASSQEGFRGVQFF

V gene: TRBV2
clone size: .
J gene: TRBJ2-7
D gene: .
CDR3 DNA: TGTGCCAGCAGTGAAGTGCGACCTGTCTCCTACGAGCAGTACTTC
CDR3 protein: CASSEVRPVSYEQYF

V gene: TRBV11-2
clone size: many
J gene: TRBJ1-1
D gene: TRBD1
CDR3 DNA: TGTGCCAGCAGCAGACAGGGTTCCACTGAAGCTTTCTTT
CDR3 protein: CASSRQGSTEAFF

V gene: TRBV3-1
clone size: .
J gene: TRBJ2-1
D gene: TRBD2
CDR3 DNA: TGTGCCAGCAGCCACGGGACTAGCGGGGGCCGTGAGCAGTTCTTC
CDR3 protein: CASSHGTSGGREQFF

V gene: TRBV20-1
clone size: .
J gene: TRBJ1-5
D gene: TRBD1
CDR3 DNA: TGCAGTGCCCTATCGGGACAGGGGGCTTTAAATCAGCCCCAGCATTTT
CDR3 protein: CSALSGQGALNQPQHF

V gene: TRBV15
clone size: .
J gene: TRBJ2-5
D gene: TRBD1
CDR3 DNA: TGTGCCACCAGCAGAGATCGGCGACAGGGGTACAATGAGCAGTACTTC
CDR3 protein: CATSRDRRQGYNEQYF

V gene: TRBV20-1
clone size: few
J gene: TRBJ2-7
D gene: TRBD1
CDR3 DNA: TGCAGTGCCGCCGGCCCGGGACAGGGATCCCTAAGCTCCTACGAGCAGTACTTC
CDR3 protein: CSAAGPGQGSLSSYEQYF

V gene: TRBV14
clone size: .
J gene: TRBJ2-1
D gene: .
CDR3 DNA: TGTGCCAGCAGCTTGGGGGGCTACTCCTACAATGAGCAGTTCTTC
CDR3 protein: CASSLGGYSYNEQFF

V gene: TRBV29-1
clone size: few
J gene: TRBJ1-2
D gene: TRBD1
CDR3 DNA: TGCAGCGTTCGGGAGACAGGGGCGCCCCATGGCTACACCTTC
CDR3 protein: CSVRETGAPHGYTF

V gene: TRBV7-2
clone size: .
J gene: TRBJ2-5
D gene: TRBD2
CDR3 DNA: TGTGCCAGCAGCCGCCACGGACTAGCGGGGCTCCAAGAGACCCAGTACTTC
CDR3 protein: CASSRHGLAGLQETQYF

V gene: TRBV4-2
clone size: .
J gene: TRBJ2-5
D gene: TRBD2
CDR3 DNA: TGTGCCAGCAGCCAAGGCGGTAGGAGCGGGGGCCAACAAGAGACCCAGTACTTC
CDR3 protein: CASSQGGRSGGQQETQYF

V gene: TRBV9
clone size: few
J gene: TRBJ1-6
D gene: .
CDR3 DNA: TGTGCCAGCAGCGTAGATGCGGCGGTCTCCTATAATTCACCCCTCCACTTT
CDR3 protein: CASSVDAAVSYNSPLHF

V gene: TRBV6-5
clone size: .
J gene: TRBJ2-1
D gene: TRBD2
CDR3 DNA: TGTGCCAGCAGTTACGGGCGGGGGGAGACCCAGTTCTTC
CDR3 protein: CASSYGRGETQFF

V gene: TRBV28
clone size: .
J gene: TRBJ2-5
D gene: .
CDR3 DNA: TGTGCCAGCAGTTACGCCCAGGGGAGGAAAGAGACCCAGTACTTC
CDR3 protein: CASSYAQGRKETQYF

V gene: TRBV2
clone size: .
J gene: TRBJ1-4
D gene: .
CDR3 DNA: TGTGCCAGCGCTAGACTCGGGACTAATGAAAAACTGTTTTTT
CDR3 protein: CASARLGTNEKLFF

V gene: TRBV9
clone size: .
J gene: TRBJ2-5
D gene: TRBD1
CDR3 DNA: TGTGCCAGCAGCGTCGCCGGGACAGGGAGCGAGACCCAGTACTTC
CDR3 protein: CASSVAGTGSETQYF

V gene: TRBV28
clone size: .
J gene: TRBJ1-2
D gene: TRBD1
CDR3 DNA: TGTGCCACCCCAGGACAGGGAGGGTATGGCTACACCTTC
CDR3 protein: CATPGQGGYGYTF

V gene: TRBV29-1
clone size: many
J gene: TRBJ2-3
D gene: .
CDR3 DNA: TGCAGCGTTGAACCGGGTAGCACAGATACGCAGTATTTT
CDR3 protein: CSVEPGSTDTQYF

V gene: TRBV7-9
clone size: .
J gene: TRBJ2-3
D gene: .
CDR3 DNA: TGTGCCAGCAGCTTCGCAGCCCCCCCAGATACGCAGTATTTT
CDR3 protein: CASSFAAPPDTQYF

V gene: TRBV13
clone size: few
J gene: TRBJ2-3
D gene: .
CDR3 DNA: TGTGCCAGCAGCTTAACCAGGACTAGCACAGATACGCAGTATTTT
CDR3 protein: CASSLTRTSTDTQYF

V gene: TRBV10-3
clone size: .
J gene: TRBJ2-7
D gene: TRBD1
CDR3 DNA: TGTGCCATCAGTGCCTCGACGGGACAGGGGGCCTACGAGCAGTACTTC
CDR3 protein: CAISASTGQGAYEQYF

V gene: TRBV6-5
clone size: few
J gene: TRBJ1-2
D gene: TRBD1
CDR3 DNA: TGTGCCAGCAGTTACAAGCACCCCGGACAGGGGGCTCCTGGTGGCTACACCTTC
CDR3 protein: CASSYKHPGQGAPGGYTF

V gene: TRBV7-2
clone size: .
J gene: TRBJ2-6
D gene: .
CDR3 DNA: TGTGCCAGCAGCCTGTCGGGCCAACTCTGGGGGGCCAACGTCCTGACTTTC
CDR3 protein: CASSLSGQLWGANVLTF

V gene: TRBV29-1
clone size: .
J gene: TRBJ2-5
D gene: TRBD1
CDR3 DNA: TGCAGCGTTCAATCGACAGGGGACAATGAGCAGTACTTC
CDR3 protein: CSVQSTGDNEQYF

V gene: TRBV7-2
clone size: .
J gene: TRBJ2-5
D gene: TRBD2
CDR3 DNA: TGTGCCAGCAGCTTAGGTCTGGCGGGGGGGCAGCAGTACTTC
CDR3 protein: CASSLGLAGGQQYF

V gene: TRBV6-2/TRBV6-3
clone size: .
J gene: TRBJ1-6
D gene: TRBD1
CDR3 DNA: TGTGCCAGCAGACTCGGGACAGGAGTCTATAATTCACCCCTCCACTTT
CDR3 protein: CASRLGTGVYNSPLHF

V gene: TRBV7-2
clone size: .
J gene: TRBJ2-5
D gene: .
CDR3 DNA: TGTGCCAGCAGCTTATCCGGGACGACGCTAGGGTGGGGAGAGACCCAGTACTTC
CDR3 protein: CASSLSGTTLGWGETQYF

V gene: TRBV4-2
clone size: few
J gene: TRBJ2-1
D gene: .
CDR3 DNA: TGTGCCAGCAGCCAAGGGGGCAATTACAATGAGCAGTTCTTC
CDR3 protein: CASSQGGNYNEQFF

V gene: TRBV6-6
clone size: few
J gene: TRBJ2-7
D gene: .
CDR3 DNA: TGTGCCAGCAGTTCGGGCAGGGCTTTATCCTCCTACGAGCAGTACTTC
CDR3 protein: CASSSGRALSSYEQYF

V gene: TRBV9
clone size: once
J gene: TRBJ2-3
D gene: TRBD2
CDR3 DNA: TGTGCCAGCAGCGACCTAGCGGGGGGCGGGACGCAGTATTTT
CDR3 protein: CASSDLAGGGTQYF

V gene: TRBV9
clone size: .
J gene: TRBJ1-2
D gene: .
CDR3 DNA: TGTGCCAGCAGCGTAGTAGGGGGGGGCCTTATCTATGGCTACACCTTC
CDR3 protein: CASSVVGGGLIYGYTF

V gene: TRBV6-2/TRBV6-3
clone size: few
J gene: TRBJ2-1
D gene: TRBD1
CDR3 DNA: TGTGCCAGCACCGTACAGGGGGCACCGATTGATGAGCAGTTCTTC
CDR3 protein: CASTVQGAPIDEQFF

V gene: TRBV9
clone size: .
J gene: TRBJ2-1
D gene: TRBD2
CDR3 DNA: TGTGCCAGCAGCGTAGTAGGGACTAGCGGGGTCAATGAGCAGTTCTTC
CDR3 protein: CASSVVGTSGVNEQFF

V gene: TRBV7-2
clone size: few
J gene: TRBJ2-3
D gene: TRBD2
CDR3 DNA: TGTGCCAGCAGCCTCAATGGAATTAGCGGGACAAGCACAGATACGCAGTATTTT
CDR3 protein: CASSLNGISGTSTDTQYF

V gene: TRBV20-1
clone size: few
J gene: TRBJ2-5
D gene: TRBD1
CDR3 DNA: TGCAGTGCTAGAGATCTACGGACAGGGGGAACGGAGACCCAGTACTTC
CDR3 protein: CSARDLRTGGTETQYF

V gene: TRBV19
clone size: .
J gene: TRBJ2-7
D gene: TRBD2
CDR3 DNA: TGTGCCAGTAGTATTACTAGCGGGGGGGCCGATGAGCAGTACTTC
CDR3 protein: CASSITSGGADEQYF

V gene: TRBV3-1
clone size: .
J gene: TRBJ2-3
D gene: TRBD1
CDR3 DNA: TGTGCCAGCAGCCCGCGACAGGGGAATACGCAGTATTTT
CDR3 protein: CASSPRQGNTQYF

V gene: TRBV5-1
clone size: .
J gene: TRBJ1-1
D gene: .
CDR3 DNA: TGCGCCAGCAGATTTTCCGGGGGCGTAGGTAACACTGAAGCTTTCTTT
CDR3 protein: CASRFSGGVGNTEAFF

V gene: TRBV5-1
clone size: .
J gene: TRBJ2-7
D gene: .
CDR3 DNA: TGCGCCAGCAGCTTAGATCCGGGACGGAGCTCCTACGAGCAGTACTTC
CDR3 protein: CASSLDPGRSSYEQYF

V gene: TRBV7-8
clone size: few
J gene: TRBJ2-5
D gene: .
CDR3 DNA: TGTGCCAGCAGCCCTAGTCCGTCCGAGACCCAGTACTTC
CDR3 protein: CASSPSPSETQYF

V gene: TRBV7-8
clone size: .
J gene: TRBJ1-1
D gene: .
CDR3 DNA: TGTGCCAGCAGCCCCGGGGGGACGAACACTGAAGCTTTCTTT
CDR3 protein: CASSPGGTNTEAFF

V gene: TRBV2
clone size: .
J gene: TRBJ2-3
D gene: .
CDR3 DNA: TGTGCCAGCAGAGGTTTCGCAGATACGCAGTATTTT
CDR3 protein: CASRGFADTQYF

V gene: TRBV10-3
clone size: few
J gene: TRBJ2-4
D gene: TRBD1
CDR3 DNA: TGTGCCATCAGCTGGGGACAGTCGCAGGAGCAGTACTTC
CDR3 protein: CAISWGQSQEQYF

V gene: TRBV27
clone size: .
J gene: TRBJ2-6
D gene: TRBD2
CDR3 DNA: TGTGCCAGCAGACCTAGCGGGGGGGCCACTGGGGCCAACGTCCCGACTTTC
CDR3 protein: CASRPSGGATGANVPTF

V gene: TRBV2
clone size: .
J gene: TRBJ2-1
D gene: .
CDR3 DNA: TGTGCCAGCAGCGGGGGAATGAACAATGAGCAGTTCTTC
CDR3 protein: CASSGGMNNEQFF

V gene: TRBV4-2
clone size: few
J gene: TRBJ2-5
D gene: .
CDR3 DNA: TGTGCCAGCAGGCTTTCCGCTGCCCTCGGGGCCGAGACCCAGTACTTC
CDR3 protein: CASRLSAALGAETQYF

V gene: TRBV12-3/TRBV12-4
clone size: .
J gene: TRBJ2-5
D gene: .
CDR3 DNA: TGTGCCAGGACAGGACTACCCCGGGAGACCCAGTACTTC
CDR3 protein: CARTGLPRETQYF

V gene: TRBV18
clone size: .
J gene: TRBJ2-6
D gene: .
CDR3 DNA: TGTGCCAGCTCACCACCGCGTGACTCTGGGGCCGACGTCCTGACTTTC
CDR3 protein: CASSPPRDSGADVLTF

V gene: TRBV7-2
clone size: .
J gene: TRBJ1-2
D gene: TRBD1
CDR3 DNA: TGTGCCAGCAGCTCGGTTCGCGCAGGGGGTGGCTACACCTTC
CDR3 protein: CASSSVRAGGGYTF

V gene: TRBV4-2
clone size: many
J gene: TRBJ1-5
D gene: .
CDR3 DNA: TGTGCCAGCAGCCAAGATCTGGCGCAGCCCCAGCATTTT
CDR3 protein: CASSQDLAQPQHF

V gene: TRBV12-5
clone size: .
J gene: TRBJ2-1
D gene: .
CDR3 DNA: TGTGCTAGTGGTCCGGGGGAGCGGGGGGACAGGGGTGAGCAGTTCTTC
CDR3 protein: CASGPGERGDRGEQFF